The clone carrying this T cell receptor (beta chain) has just a few counts. Its antigen is undetermined. This sample was included in a study of vaccination effects on CD4 cells after COVID-19. Study overall: Participants received two doses of either the BNT162b2 or mRNA-1273 vaccine. Notes on the study in general: Clones induced by infection and by vaccine showed marked clonal contraction late after vaccination.

TCRdb's copy holds only in-frame clones and misses some; the assay was immunoSEQ multiplex PCR. This sample yields around 47,000 clones, of which around 72% are seen a single time; more than 30% belongs to the top ten. Germline CDR1 MNHNY, CDR2 SVGAGI (reference sequence). V was pared by 8 bases and J by 0 bases, with 9 bases of the junction left unmatched. CDR3 length: 15 amino acids. With the ViraFEST assay, the study expanded antigen-specific CD4+ T cells using viral peptide pools, then sequenced them. Researchers isolated CD4+ T cells once less than twelve days of culture had elapsed. This individual contracted SARS-CoV-2 between March and December 2020, as verified by PCR. Half of the medium was exchanged for IL-2 medium on both days 3 and 7.

The receptor was derived from a human donor who had a prior SARS-CoV-2 infection. The chain recombines TRBV6-6 with TRBJ1-2, with 7 positions matching TRBD1. Sample: CD4+ T cells from PBMCs cultured with a peptide pool, taken before COVID-19 vaccination. This CDR3 is CASGLTGTPNYGYTF. Here the CDR3 DNA reads TGTGCCAGCGGATTGACAGGGACTCCTAACTATGGCTACACCTTC.